Here is one TCR beta chain with its context. Its antigen is undetermined. V was clipped by 7 bases and J by 10 bases; unmatched bases: 12. From germline, CDR1 is SEHNR and CDR2 FQNEAQ (reference sequence). This CDR3 contains 14 residues. This specimen comes from a study of blood T cells in healthy people across ages. Whole-study results and caveats: Strongly correlated with naive T cell percentage was TCR beta diversity.

Next came a second PCR, run for about 6 to 12 cycles, which used a sample-barcoded 5' primer along with a J-beta primer mix. TCRdb reprocessed the 5' RACE reads with MiXCR, giving one entry per CDR3 protein. The sample has hundreds of thousands of distinct CDR3 sequences, 24% seen once. The same sample was also studied in work on T cells of mothers and their children. That publication notes: Mothers and children who were related shared slightly more overlap than unrelated pairs, but not significantly more.

Sequences were obtained from blood. The J gene is TRBJ1-1, the V gene TRBV7-9, with 10 bases fitting TRBD1. The source of this sequence is a boy between 5 and 17 years old in good health. The CDR3 protein is CASNPGQGTSAAFF. The CDR3 DNA reads as TGTGCCAGCAACCCGGGACAGGGGACGTCTGCAGCTTTCTTT. Combining the CDR3 with reference TRBV7-9 and TRBJ1-1 gives the whole variable domain DTGVSQNPRHKITKRGQNVTFRCDPISEHNRLYWYRQTLGQGPEFLTYFQNEAQLEKSRLLSDRFSAERPKGSFSTLEIQRTEQGDSAMYLCASNPGQGTSAAFFGQGTRLTVV.